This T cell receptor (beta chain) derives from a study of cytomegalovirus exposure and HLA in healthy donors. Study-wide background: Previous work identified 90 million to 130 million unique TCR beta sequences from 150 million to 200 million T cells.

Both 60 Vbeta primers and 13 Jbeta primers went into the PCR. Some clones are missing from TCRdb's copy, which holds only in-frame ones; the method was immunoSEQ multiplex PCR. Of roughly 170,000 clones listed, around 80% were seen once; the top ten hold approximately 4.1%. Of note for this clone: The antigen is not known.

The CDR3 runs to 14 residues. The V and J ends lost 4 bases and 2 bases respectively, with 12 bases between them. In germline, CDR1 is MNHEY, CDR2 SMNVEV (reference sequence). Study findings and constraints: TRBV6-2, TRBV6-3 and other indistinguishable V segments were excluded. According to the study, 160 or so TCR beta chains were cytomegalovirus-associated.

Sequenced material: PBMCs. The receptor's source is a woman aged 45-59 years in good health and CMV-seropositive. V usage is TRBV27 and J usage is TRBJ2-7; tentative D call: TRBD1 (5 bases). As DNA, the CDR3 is TGTGCCAGCAGTTGGGGCAGCCGTACCTACGAGCAGTACTTC. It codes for CASSWGSRTYEQYF.